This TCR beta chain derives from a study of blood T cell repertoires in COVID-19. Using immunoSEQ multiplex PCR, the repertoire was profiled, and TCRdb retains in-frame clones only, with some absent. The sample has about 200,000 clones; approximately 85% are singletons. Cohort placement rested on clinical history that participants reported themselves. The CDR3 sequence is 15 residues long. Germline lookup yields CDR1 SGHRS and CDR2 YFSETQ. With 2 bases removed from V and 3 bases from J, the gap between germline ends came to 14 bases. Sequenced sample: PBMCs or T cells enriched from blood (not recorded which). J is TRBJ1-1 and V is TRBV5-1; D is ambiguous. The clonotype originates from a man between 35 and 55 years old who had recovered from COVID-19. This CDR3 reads CASSFSNPGDTEAFF. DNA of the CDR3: TGCGCCAGCAGCTTCAGCAACCCCGGGGACACTGAAGCTTTCTTT.